The present entry profiles one T cell receptor (beta chain) with its context. The target antigen is unknown. An end of the junction does not agree with germline; a read error may underlie this. This record belongs to a study of OX40 agonist ivuxolimab in advanced cancers. Study overall: Ivuxolimab was delivered to patients intravenously every 2 weeks at doses spanning 0.01 to 10 mg/kg. Hepatocellular carcinoma, melanoma, renal cell or head and neck cancer was diagnosed in the dose-escalation patients. Study-wide findings and caveats: The authors also found low normalized T-cell clonal expansion in some nonresponders. CD8+ T cells were the subset that, on average, had more expanded clones than CD4+.

Only in-frame clones appear in the TCRdb table, and some are missing; sequencing was by immunoSEQ multiplex PCR. The repertoire holds tens of thousands of clones, with 80% to 95% as singletons. The material sequenced was CD4+ or CD8+ T cells sorted from blood, taken in a trial of the OX40 agonist ivuxolimab. This clonotype was sampled from an adult with an advanced solid tumor such as melanoma, head and neck, liver or kidney cancer.

The CDR3 DNA sequence: TGTGCCAGCAGCAGGGACGGAAACACCGAAGCTTTCTTT. Residues: CASSRDGNTEAFF. The chain couples TRBV28 to TRBJ1-1; possible D gene TRBD1, 5 bases. The germline gives CDR1 MDHEN, CDR2 SYDVKM. The CDR3 is 13 amino acids.